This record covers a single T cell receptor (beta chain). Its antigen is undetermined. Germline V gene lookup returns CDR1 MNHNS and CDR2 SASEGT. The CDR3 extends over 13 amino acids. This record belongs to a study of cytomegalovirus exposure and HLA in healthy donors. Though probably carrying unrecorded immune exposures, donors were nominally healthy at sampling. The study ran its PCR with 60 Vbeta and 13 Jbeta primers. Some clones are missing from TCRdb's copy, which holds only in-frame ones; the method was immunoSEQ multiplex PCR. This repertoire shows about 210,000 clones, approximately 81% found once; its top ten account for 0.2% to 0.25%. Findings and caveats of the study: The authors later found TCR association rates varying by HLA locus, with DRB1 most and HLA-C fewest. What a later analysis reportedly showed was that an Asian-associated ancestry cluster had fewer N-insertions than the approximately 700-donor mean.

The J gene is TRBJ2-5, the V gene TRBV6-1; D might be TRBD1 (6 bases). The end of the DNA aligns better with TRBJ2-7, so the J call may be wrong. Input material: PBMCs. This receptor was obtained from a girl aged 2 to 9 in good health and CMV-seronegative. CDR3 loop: CASSRQGFYEQYF. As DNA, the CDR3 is TGTGCCAGCAGTAGGCAGGGGTTCTACGAGCAGTACTTC.